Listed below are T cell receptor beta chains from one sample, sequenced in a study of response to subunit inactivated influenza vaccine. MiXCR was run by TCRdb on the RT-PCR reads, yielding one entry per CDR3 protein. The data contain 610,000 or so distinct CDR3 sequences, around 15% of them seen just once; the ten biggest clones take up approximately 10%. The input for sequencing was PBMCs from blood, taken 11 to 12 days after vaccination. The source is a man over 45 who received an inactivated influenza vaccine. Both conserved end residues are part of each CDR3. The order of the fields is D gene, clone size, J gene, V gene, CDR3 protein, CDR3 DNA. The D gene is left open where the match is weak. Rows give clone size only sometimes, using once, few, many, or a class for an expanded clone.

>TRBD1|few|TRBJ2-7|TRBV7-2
CASSGDRVRSYEQYF
TGTGCCAGCAGCGGGGACAGGGTCCGTTCCTACGAGCAGTACTTC
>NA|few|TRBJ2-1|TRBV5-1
CASSSGPSGYNEQFF
TGCGCCAGCAGCTCGGGGCCCTCCGGGTACAATGAGCAGTTCTTC
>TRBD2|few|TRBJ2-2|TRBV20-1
CSAEGASGRDTGELFF
TGCAGTGCCGAGGGCGCTAGCGGGAGAGACACCGGGGAGCTGTTTTTT
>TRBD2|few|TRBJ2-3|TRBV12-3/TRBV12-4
CASSFGRVAGGHQYF
TGTGCCAGCAGTTTCGGGCGGGTAGCGGGGGGCCATCAGTATTTT
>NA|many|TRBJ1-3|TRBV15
CATSRDRGPGNTIYF
TGTGCCACCAGCAGAGATCGGGGGCCCGGAAACACCATATATTTT
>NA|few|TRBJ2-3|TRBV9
CASSPRRPSTDTQYF
TGTGCCAGCAGCCCCCGCAGGCCCAGCACAGATACGCAGTATTTT
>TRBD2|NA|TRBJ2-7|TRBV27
CASSLLISGGSEQYF
TGTGCCAGCAGTTTATTGATTAGCGGGGGATCCGAGCAGTACTTC
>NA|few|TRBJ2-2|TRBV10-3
CAISEVETNTGELFF
TGTGCCATCAGTGAGGTGGAGACGAACACCGGGGAGCTGTTTTTT
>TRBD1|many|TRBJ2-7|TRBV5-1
CASSLSPGQGVLEQYF
TGCGCCAGCAGCTTGTCCCCGGGACAGGGGGTTCTCGAGCAGTACTTC
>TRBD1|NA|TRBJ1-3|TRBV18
CASSPTGRSLSGNTIYF
TGTGCCAGCTCACCGACAGGGAGATCGCTCTCTGGAAACACCATATATTTT
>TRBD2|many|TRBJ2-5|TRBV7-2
CASSPGLAGGPETQYF
TGTGCCAGCAGCCCAGGACTAGCGGGGGGCCCGGAGACCCAGTACTTC
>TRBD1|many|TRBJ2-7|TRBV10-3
CAIRPDRGSYEQYF
TGTGCCATCAGACCGGACAGGGGCTCCTACGAGCAGTACTTC
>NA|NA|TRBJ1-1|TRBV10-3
CAISESTPGSEAFF
TGTGCCATCAGTGAGTCGACTCCGGGCAGTGAAGCTTTCTTT
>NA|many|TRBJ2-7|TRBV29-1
CSVDAGGYEQYF
TGCAGCGTTGACGCAGGCGGCTACGAGCAGTACTTC
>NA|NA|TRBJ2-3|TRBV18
CASSKTASTDTQYF
TGTGCCAGCTCCAAGACAGCCAGCACAGATACGCAGTATTTT
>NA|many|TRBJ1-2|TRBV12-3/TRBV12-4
CASSLPGYGYTF
TGTGCCAGCAGCCTGCCGGGGTATGGCTACACCTTC
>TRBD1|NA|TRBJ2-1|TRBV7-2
CASSPARDRHNEQFF
TGTGCCAGCAGCCCCGCACGGGACAGGCACAATGAGCAGTTCTTC
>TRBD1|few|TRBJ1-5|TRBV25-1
CATLRGGQGGNQPQHF
TGTGCCACTCTAAGGGGCGGACAGGGGGGTAATCAGCCCCAGCATTTT
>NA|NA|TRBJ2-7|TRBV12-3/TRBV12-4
CASSLLARNEQYF
TGTGCCAGCAGTTTGCTAGCGAGGAACGAGCAGTACTTC
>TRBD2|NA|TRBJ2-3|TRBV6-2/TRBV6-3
CASSSSGLARTDTQYF
TGTGCCAGCAGTAGCTCGGGACTAGCACGCACAGATACGCAGTATTTT
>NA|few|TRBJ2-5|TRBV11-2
CASSFRFLAASSQETQYF
TGTGCCAGCAGCTTCCGATTCTTAGCGGCCTCCTCTCAAGAGACCCAGTACTTC
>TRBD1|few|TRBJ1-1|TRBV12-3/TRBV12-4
CASSWGTVPTEAFF
TGTGCCAGCAGCTGGGGGACAGTCCCAACTGAAGCTTTCTTT
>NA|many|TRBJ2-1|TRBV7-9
CASSLVGRYNEQFF
TGTGCCAGCAGCTTAGTCGGCCGCTACAATGAGCAGTTCTTC
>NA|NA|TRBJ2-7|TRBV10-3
CAISLDGVRGQYF
TGTGCCATCAGCTTAGACGGGGTGAGAGGGCAGTACTTC
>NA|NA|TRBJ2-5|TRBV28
CASSSATPETQYF
TGTGCCAGCAGTTCCGCTACCCCAGAGACCCAGTACTTC
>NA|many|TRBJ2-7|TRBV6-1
CASSEVSYEQYF
TGTGCCAGCAGTGAAGTCTCCTACGAGCAGTACTTC
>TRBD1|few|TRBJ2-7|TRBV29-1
CSVEDRTGGNYEQYF
TGCAGCGTTGAAGATAGGACAGGGGGGAACTACGAGCAGTACTTC
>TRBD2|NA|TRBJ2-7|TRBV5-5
CASSLGGLAVSYEQYF
TGTGCCAGCAGCTTGGGGGGACTAGCGGTCTCCTACGAGCAGTACTTC
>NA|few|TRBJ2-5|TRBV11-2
CASSLGIAVQETQYF
TGTGCCAGCAGCTTAGGAATAGCGGTCCAAGAGACCCAGTACTTC
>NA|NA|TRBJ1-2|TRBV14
CASSQDYSFYGYTF
TGTGCCAGCAGCCAAGATTACAGTTTCTATGGCTACACCTTC
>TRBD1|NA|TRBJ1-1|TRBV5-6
CASRKTGKDTEAFF
TGTGCCAGCAGGAAGACAGGGAAGGACACTGAAGCTTTCTTT
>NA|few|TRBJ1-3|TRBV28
CASSSTVSGNTIYF
TGTGCCAGCAGTTCGACAGTCTCTGGAAACACCATATATTTT
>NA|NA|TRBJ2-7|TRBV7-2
CASRVSGVAYEQYF
TGTGCCAGCAGGGTGTCTGGGGTCGCCTACGAGCAGTACTTC
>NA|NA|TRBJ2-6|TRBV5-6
CASSLEFSGANVLTF
TGTGCCAGCAGCTTGGAATTTTCTGGGGCCAACGTCCTGACTTTC
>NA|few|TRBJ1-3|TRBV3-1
CASSQGAIRSGNTIYF
TGTGCCAGCAGCCAAGGGGCGATACGCTCTGGAAACACCATATATTTT
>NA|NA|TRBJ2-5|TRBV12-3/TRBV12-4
CASSPHPGARKETQYF
TGTGCCAGCAGTCCACATCCCGGGGCGAGGAAAGAGACCCAGTACTTC
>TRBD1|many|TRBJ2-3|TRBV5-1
CASSLGQGFQDTQYF
TGCGCCAGCAGCTTGGGACAGGGATTTCAAGATACGCAGTATTTT
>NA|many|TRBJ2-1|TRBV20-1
CSAPGLTYNEQFF
TGCAGTGCGCCGGGACTTACATACAATGAGCAGTTCTTC
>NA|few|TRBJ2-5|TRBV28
CASSPPTGIQETQYF
TGTGCCAGCAGTCCCCCTACCGGGATACAAGAGACCCAGTACTTC
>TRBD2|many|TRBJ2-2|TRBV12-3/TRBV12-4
CASSFGTRTGELFF
TGTGCCAGCAGTTTTGGGACTAGAACCGGGGAGCTGTTTTTT
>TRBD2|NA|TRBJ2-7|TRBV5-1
CASSSSGSGFEQYF
TGCGCCAGCAGTTCCAGCGGGAGTGGATTCGAGCAGTACTTC
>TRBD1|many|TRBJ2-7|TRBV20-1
CSARGQGAYEQYF
TGCAGTGCTAGGGGACAGGGGGCGTACGAGCAGTACTTC
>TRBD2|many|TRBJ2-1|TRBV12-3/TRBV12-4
CASSPLAGIYNEQFF
TGTGCCAGCAGTCCACTAGCGGGGATCTACAATGAGCAGTTCTTC
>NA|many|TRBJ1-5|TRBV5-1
CASSFDSGNQPQHF
TGCGCCAGCAGCTTCGACTCGGGCAATCAGCCCCAGCATTTT
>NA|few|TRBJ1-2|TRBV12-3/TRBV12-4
CASSFGVANYGYTF
TGTGCCAGCAGTTTCGGGGTAGCTAACTATGGCTACACCTTC
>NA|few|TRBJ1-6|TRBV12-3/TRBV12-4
CASSFVDSPLHF
TGTGCCAGCAGTTTCGTCGATTCACCCCTCCACTTT
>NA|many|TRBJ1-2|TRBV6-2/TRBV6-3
CASSLGRINGYTF
TGTGCCAGCAGTTTGGGTAGAATAAACGGCTACACCTTC
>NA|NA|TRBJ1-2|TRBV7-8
CASSLSFWDYGYTF
TGTGCCAGCAGCTTATCCTTTTGGGACTATGGCTACACCTTC
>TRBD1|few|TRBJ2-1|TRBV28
CASRGTGIDEQFF
TGTGCCAGCAGGGGGACAGGGATCGATGAGCAGTTCTTC
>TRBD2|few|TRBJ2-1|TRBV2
CASSGLAGSSYNEQFF
TGTGCCAGCAGTGGATTAGCGGGGAGCTCCTACAATGAGCAGTTCTTC
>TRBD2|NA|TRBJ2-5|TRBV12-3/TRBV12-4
CASRRGLAGEETQYF
TGTGCCAGCAGAAGAGGACTAGCGGGAGAAGAGACCCAGTACTTC
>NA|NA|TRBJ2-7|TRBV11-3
CASSLLTSGEQYF
TGTGCCAGCAGCTTACTCACGTCAGGGGAGCAGTACTTC
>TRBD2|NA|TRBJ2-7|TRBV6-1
CASSGGTSGGNYEQYF
TGTGCCAGCAGTGGAGGGACTAGCGGGGGTAATTACGAGCAGTACTTC